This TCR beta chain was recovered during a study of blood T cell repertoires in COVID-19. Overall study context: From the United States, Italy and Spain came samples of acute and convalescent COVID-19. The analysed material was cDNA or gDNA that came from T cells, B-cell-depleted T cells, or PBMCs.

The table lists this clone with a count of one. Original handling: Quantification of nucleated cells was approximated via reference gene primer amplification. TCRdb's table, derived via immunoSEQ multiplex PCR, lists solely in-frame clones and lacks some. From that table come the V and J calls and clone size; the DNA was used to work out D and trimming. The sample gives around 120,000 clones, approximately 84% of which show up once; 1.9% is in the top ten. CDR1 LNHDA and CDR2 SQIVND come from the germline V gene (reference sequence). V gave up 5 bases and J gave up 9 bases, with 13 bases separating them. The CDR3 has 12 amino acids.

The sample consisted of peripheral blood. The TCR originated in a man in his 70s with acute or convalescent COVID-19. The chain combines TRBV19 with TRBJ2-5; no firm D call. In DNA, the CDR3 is TGTGCCAGTAGTGGGCAGGCAGGTGCCCAGTACTTC. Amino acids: CASSGQAGAQYF.